The 11 T cell receptor beta chains given below trace back to one sample, sequenced in a study of cytomegalovirus exposure and HLA in healthy donors. Here immunoSEQ multiplex PCR was the method, and the copy in TCRdb shows in-frame clones only, minus some. The sample yields 250,000 to 400,000 clones, approximately 86% seen once. Sequencing was carried out using PBMCs. The receptors were sampled from a man younger than 40 in good health and CMV-seronegative.

This chain joins TRBV5-5 and TRBJ2-7, with 8 nucleotides matching TRBD1. Per germline, CDR1 SGHKS and CDR2 YYEKEE (reference sequence). J lost 6 bases, V lost 3 bases, and 2 bases had no gene match. The CDR3 consists of 12 residues. DNA of the CDR3: TGTGCCAGCAGCTCCACAGGGGGCGAGCAGTACTTC. Translating gives CASSSTGGEQYF.

This chain connects TRBV10-3 to TRBJ2-3; 8 nucleotides align to TRBD2. Germline values: CDR1 ENHRY, CDR2 SYGVKD. The V gene end was trimmed by 3 bases and the J gene end by 3 bases; junction bases not matched to a gene: 8. CDR3 size: 16 residues. The CDR3 sequence is CAISDRVSGATDTQYF. The CDR3 DNA reads as TGTGCCATCAGTGATCGAGTTAGCGGGGCTACAGATACGCAGTATTTT.

The chain is built from TRBV10-3 and TRBJ1-2; D is undetermined. The V end was cut by 0 bases, the J end by 6 bases, with 20 bases between. The CDR3 runs to 17 residues. Germline V gene sequence: CDR1 ENHRY, CDR2 SYGVKD. CDR3 nucleotide sequence: TGTGCCATCAGTGAGTCAGGAGGAGGCGCCAGGTTCGATGGCTACACCTTC. Translation: CAISESGGGARFDGYTF.

The V gene is TRBV2, the J gene TRBJ2-1; D ambiguous. This CDR3 is 12 amino acids long. Trimming shortened V by 3 bases and J by 3 bases, and 3 bases separated the two germline ends. Looked up from germline, CDR1 is SNHLY and CDR2 is FYNNEI. In nucleotides, the CDR3 is TGTGCCAGCAGTGACAGCTACAATGAGCAGTTCTTC. Translating gives CASSDSYNEQFF.

The chain's CDR3 is CASSGNQGDYF. CDR3 DNA: TGTGCCAGCAGTGGGAACCAGGGTGACTACTTC. This chain joins TRBV6-1 and TRBJ2-4, with a weak D call TRBD1 (5 bases). The CDR3 consists of 11 residues. Germline CDR1 MNHNS, CDR2 SASEGT. Trimming stripped 4 bases from V and 16 bases from J, with 14 bases between.

J is TRBJ2-1 and V is TRBV14; TRBD2 is a possible D gene (5 bases). The V and J ends lost 4 bases and 4 bases respectively, with 8 bases between them. CDR3 length: 13 amino acids. Germline CDR1 is SGHDN and CDR2 is FVKESK. The CDR3 loop is CASSPRGYNEQFF. The CDR3 DNA follows: TGTGCCAGCAGCCCCCGAGGGTACAATGAGCAGTTCTTC.

This clone was seen a single time. The chain combines TRBV25-1 with TRBJ1-5; 7 bases fit TRBD1. This CDR3 contains 18 residues. Unmatched junction bases numbered 15, after V lost 7 bases and J lost 0 bases. Germline V lookup: CDR1 MGHDK, CDR2 SYGVNS. The CDR3 reads CASKVRDSIKLSNQPQHF. In DNA, the CDR3 is TGTGCCAGCAAAGTCCGGGACAGTATTAAACTTAGCAATCAGCCCCAGCATTTT.

The gene calls are TRBV14 and TRBJ2-7; TRBD2 aligns across 7 bases. The length of the CDR3 is 15 residues. The ends lost 4 bases at V and 0 bases at J; junction bases unmatched: 6. Looked up from germline, CDR1 is SGHDN and CDR2 is FVKESK. This chain's CDR3 is CASSRGSRGSYEQYF. For the CDR3, the DNA is TGTGCCAGCAGCCGCGGGAGTAGGGGCTCCTACGAGCAGTACTTC.

The gene calls are TRBV5-1 and TRBJ1-1; D uncertain. The germline V gene has CDR1 SGHRS and CDR2 YFSETQ. V was trimmed by 3 bases and J by 5 bases, leaving 17 bases between them. This CDR3 is built from 15 residues. CDR3 in amino acids: CASSSGREGRTEAFF. For the CDR3, the DNA is TGCGCCAGCAGCTCGGGGAGGGAGGGTAGGACTGAAGCTTTCTTT.

The genes are TRBV10-2 and TRBJ2-7; D ambiguous. CDR3 length equals 13 residues. Per germline, CDR1 WSHSY and CDR2 SAAADI. Between the trimmed V and J ends, which lost 4 bases and 3 bases, there was a span of 10 bases. The CDR3 is CASSGRTLYEQYF. CDR3 DNA: TGCGCCAGCAGTGGGAGAACCCTCTACGAGCAGTACTTC.

This clone has more than one count but fewer than ten. This chain joins TRBV19 and TRBJ2-2; D not certain. CDR3 length: 14 amino acids. Germline values: CDR1 LNHDA, CDR2 SQIVND (reference sequence). Between the trimmed V and J ends, which lost 5 bases and 5 bases, there was a span of 12 bases. CDR3 sequence (DNA): TGTGCCAGTAGTGACCACGAGGTGACCGGGGAGCTGTTTTTT. This codes for CASSDHEVTGELFF.